The 27 T cell receptor beta chains given below trace back to one sample, sequenced in a study of cytomegalovirus exposure and HLA in healthy donors. PCR was performed using 60 Vbeta and 13 Jbeta primers. Sequencing used immunoSEQ multiplex PCR; TCRdb keeps in-frame clones, though not all of them. Its table records 35,000 to 45,000 clones. Sequenced material: PBMCs. The receptors were gathered from a woman aged 25 to 39 in good health and CMV-seropositive.

The V gene is TRBV30, the J gene TRBJ2-3; maybe TRBD1 (5 bases). V lost 0 bases, J lost 7 bases, and 11 bases lay in between. The CDR3 is 13 amino acids. Germline V gene lookup returns CDR1 GTSNPN and CDR2 SVGIG (reference sequence). CDR3 in DNA: TGTGCCTGGAGTGTACAGGCAGTAAATACGCAGTATTTT. This gives the protein CAWSVQAVNTQYF.

V is TRBV6-1 and J is TRBJ1-2; D gene unclear. Germline lookup yields CDR1 MNHNS and CDR2 SASEGT. V lost 1 base to trimming and J lost 4 bases, with 13 bases between them. CDR3 length: 15 residues. The CDR3 DNA is TGTGCCAGCAGTGAAGGGCCATTACGGGGCTATGGCTACACCTTC. It codes for CASSEGPLRGYGYTF.

The V gene is TRBV6-1, the J gene TRBJ1-2; a weak D match, TRBD1 (5 bases). Trimming left V 4 bases short and J 3 bases short, with 12 bases between. This CDR3 spans 14 amino acids. Per the germline V gene, CDR1 is MNHNS and CDR2 is SASEGT. The CDR3 sequence is CASSGGDGDYGYTF. The DNA for the CDR3 is TGTGCCAGCAGTGGGGGGGACGGGGACTATGGCTACACCTTC.

The rearrangement links TRBV6-6 to TRBJ2-5, with 8 bases identical to TRBD2. The germline gives CDR1 MNHNY, CDR2 SVGAGI (reference sequence). This CDR3 is built from 14 residues. Trimming removed 4 bases from V and 2 bases from J; junction bases left unmatched: 3. This chain's CDR3 is CASSFGGVQETQYF. The CDR3 DNA reads as TGTGCCAGCAGTTTCGGGGGGGTTCAAGAGACCCAGTACTTC.

The chain joins TRBV6-1 to TRBJ1-5; D is possibly TRBD1 (6 bases). V lost 5 bases, J lost 2 bases, and 7 bases lay in between. Germline V gene sequence: CDR1 MNHNS, CDR2 SASEGT. The CDR3 length is 13 residues. The CDR3 region is CASSRQGNQPQHF. The CDR3 DNA follows: TGTGCCAGCAGTCGACAGGGCAATCAGCCCCAGCATTTT.

The DNA of the CDR3 is TGTGCCAGCAGTGGGGACAGGGGGCGCGTAGGCAATCAGCCCCAGCATTTT. The encoded protein is CASSGDRGRVGNQPQHF. The chain joins TRBV6-1 to TRBJ1-5; 12 nucleotides align to TRBD1. V was pared by 4 bases and J by 2 bases, with 6 bases of the junction left unmatched. The germline CDR1 and CDR2 sequences are MNHNS and SASEGT. CDR3 length: 17 residues.

On this clone itself: Sequence at one end of the junction differs from germline and may be a read error. The chain carries TRBV30 and TRBJ1-2; 8 bases fit TRBD1. The CDR3 sequence is 15 residues long. Germline V gene sequence: CDR1 GTSNPN, CDR2 SVGIG (reference sequence). Written as DNA, the CDR3 is TGTGCCTGGAGGGAAGCAGGGGGCGGAACCTCTCGTAAATCCTTC. Residues: CAWREAGGGTSRKSF.

As to this clone: One end of the junction fails to match germline, which may point to a read error. The rearrangement joins TRBV6-1 to TRBJ2-5; D might be TRBD2 (5 bases). Germline assignment: CDR1 MNHNS and CDR2 SASEGT. The CDR3 covers 15 residues. The CDR3 DNA sequence: TGTGCCACCCACAAAGGCGGACTGGCCCAAGAGATCCAGTACTTC. Amino acids: CATHKGGLAQEIQYF.

The chain uses TRBV6-6 and TRBJ2-3, with D possibly matching TRBD2 (5 bases). The V and J ends lost 7 bases and 1 base respectively, with 18 bases between them. Germline CDR1 MNHNY, CDR2 SVGAGI (reference sequence). This CDR3 region has 16 residues. The CDR3 DNA is TGTGCCAGCAAACCTCGGGGTTCCCCGGGCACAGATACGCAGTATTTT. The encoded protein is CASKPRGSPGTDTQYF.

This rearrangement joins TRBV25-1 to TRBJ1-2; 8 bases match TRBD1. CDR1 and CDR2 (germline): MGHDK, SYGVNS. This CDR3 region has 15 residues. V gave up 5 bases and J gave up 1 base; unmatched junction bases: 6. The CDR3, as DNA: TGTGCCAGCAGTAAGACAGGGGCCCTTAACTATGGCTACACCTTC. It yields the protein CASSKTGALNYGYTF.

The chain couples TRBV5-1 to TRBJ2-1, with no clear D. Trimming removed 1 base at V and 4 bases at J, with 6 bases between. The CDR3 sequence is 13 residues long. The V gene's germline CDR1 is SGHRS and CDR2 YFSETQ. The CDR3 region has the DNA TGCGCCAGCAGCTTGCTTAGATACAATGAGCAGTTCTTC. This translates into CASSLLRYNEQFF.

The J gene is TRBJ2-1, the V gene TRBV7-9; 9 bases match TRBD2. The CDR3 is 16 residues long. Germline trimming cut 1 base from V and 4 bases from J; bases unmatched to any gene: 5. Per the germline V gene, CDR1 is SEHNR and CDR2 is FQNEAQ (reference sequence). CDR3 loop: CASSLVARGGYNEQFF. CDR3 coding DNA: TGTGCCAGCAGCTTAGTTGCGCGGGGGGGATACAATGAGCAGTTCTTC. Based on the CDR3 plus reference TRBV7-9 and TRBJ2-1, the full variable domain is DTGVSQNPRHKITKRGQNVTFRCDPISEHNRLYWYRQTLGQGPEFLTYFQNEAQLEKSRLLSDRFSAERPKGSFSTLEIQRTEQGDSAMYLCASSLVARGGYNEQFFGPGTRLTVL.

CDR3 nucleotide sequence: TGTGCCAGTAGTTCCCGACAGGGGAGCACAGATACGCAGTATTTT. This sequence encodes CASSSRQGSTDTQYF. V is TRBV19 and J is TRBJ2-3, with TRBD1 matching over 8 bases. Germline V gene sequence: CDR1 LNHDA, CDR2 SQIVND (reference sequence). V shed 5 bases and J 0 bases; nucleotides not matched to a gene: 4. The CDR3 totals 15 residues.

The rearrangement joins TRBV6-5 to TRBJ2-7, with D unresolved. CDR3 length: 15 amino acids. V shed 0 bases and J shed 2 bases, with 11 bases lying between them. Germline V CDR1 and CDR2: MNHEY, SVGAGI. The CDR3 DNA reads as TGTGCCAGCAGTTACTCCGAGGCCTACGCCTACGAGCAGTACTTC. It yields the protein CASSYSEAYAYEQYF.

J is TRBJ2-3 and V is TRBV7-2, with D hard to call. The CDR3 contains 14 residues. V was shortened by 0 bases and J by 2 bases, with 6 bases between the two germline ends. The germline gives CDR1 SGHTA, CDR2 FQGNSA. CDR3 nucleotides: TGTGCCAGCAGCTTAGCGCGAGTCACAGATACGCAGTATTTT. It yields the protein CASSLARVTDTQYF. Using reference TRBV7-2 and TRBJ2-3 for the parts outside the CDR3, the full variable domain is GAGVSQSPSNKVTEKGKDVELRCDPISGHTALYWYRQSLGQGLEFLIYFQGNSAPDKSGLPSDRFSAERTGGSVSTLTIQRTQQEDSAVYLCASSLARVTDTQYFGPGTRLTVL.

The genes are TRBV27 and TRBJ2-7; 7 bases agree with TRBD1. V gave up 4 bases and J gave up 7 bases; unmatched junction bases: 4. The CDR3 consists of 12 residues. Germline-derived CDR1 and CDR2 are MNHEY and SMNVEV (reference sequence). The DNA for the CDR3 is TGTGCCAGCAGTTCACAGGGGAGAGAGCAGTACTTC. It yields the protein CASSSQGREQYF.

V gene TRBV11-1 combines with J gene TRBJ2-1, with TRBD2 matching over 10 bases. The V segment lost 6 bases and the J segment 2 bases; nucleotides outside the gene matches: 7. Germline CDR1 and CDR2: SGHAT and FQDESV (reference sequence). The CDR3 totals 16 residues. CDR3 sequence (DNA): TGTGCCAGCAGTCTGAAAGCGGGGGGGACCTACAATGAGCAGTTCTTC. This gives the protein CASSLKAGGTYNEQFF.

J is TRBJ2-5 and V is TRBV4-1, with D perhaps TRBD1 (5 bases). The last part of the DNA fits TRBJ2-7 better; the J call may be wrong. This CDR3 region has 16 residues. Germline values: CDR1 MGHRA, CDR2 YSYEKL. The CDR3 is CASSQDYWQGPYEQYF. Here the CDR3 DNA reads TGCGCCAGCAGCCAAGATTATTGGCAGGGCCCCTACGAGCAGTACTTC.

This sequence joins TRBV18 and TRBJ2-5, with D uncertain. Germline V gene sequence: CDR1 KGHSH, CDR2 LQKENI. The CDR3 is 13 amino acids. The germline V and J ends were trimmed by 3 bases and 7 bases, with 12 bases remaining between them. CDR3 sequence reads: CASSPESLVTQYF. CDR3 sequence (DNA): TGTGCCAGCTCACCGGAGTCCTTAGTGACCCAGTACTTC.

A remark on this clone: Other DNA sequences from this sample encode an identical CDR3 as well. The DNA for the CDR3 is TGTGCCAGCAGTTATAGCGGGGGAACCTACGAGCAGTACTTC. Translating it yields CASSYSGGTYEQYF. The V gene is TRBV6-6, the J gene TRBJ2-7, with TRBD2 identical over 9 bases. Germline loops: CDR1 MNHNY, CDR2 SVGAGI (reference sequence). V shed 3 bases, J shed 2 bases, and the junction held 2 bases outside the gene matches. The CDR3 spans 14 residues.

V usage is TRBV7-8 and J usage is TRBJ1-2, with D perhaps TRBD1 (5 bases). Trimming removed 1 base at V and 5 bases at J, with 11 bases between. Looked up from germline, CDR1 is SGHVS and CDR2 is FQNEAQ. This CDR3 spans 14 amino acids. The CDR3: CASSLDLRVYGYTF. Written as DNA, the CDR3 is TGTGCCAGCAGCTTAGATCTCAGGGTGTATGGCTACACCTTC.

This chain uses TRBV5-1 with TRBJ1-4, with D perhaps matching TRBD1 (5 bases). CDR1 SGHRS and CDR2 YFSETQ come from the germline V gene. This CDR3 is built from 16 residues. The germline V and J ends were trimmed by 3 bases and 8 bases, with 20 bases remaining between them. The CDR3 spells CASSSMSGGLGEKLFF. The CDR3 region has the DNA TGCGCCAGCAGCTCCATGTCCGGGGGTTTGGGGGAAAAACTGTTTTTT.

The CDR3 region has the DNA TGTGCCACCCCCGGGACTTACTATGGCTACACCTTC. Encoded protein: CATPGTYYGYTF. This sequence joins TRBV28 and TRBJ1-2; perhaps TRBD1 as D (5 bases). Trimming cost V 10 bases and J 3 bases, with 12 bases left between them. Germline V lookup: CDR1 MDHEN, CDR2 SYDVKM. This CDR3 is 12 amino acids long.

V usage is TRBV30 and J usage is TRBJ1-1; 9 positions agree with TRBD1. Germline V lookup: CDR1 GTSNPN, CDR2 SVGIG (reference sequence). J was trimmed by 1 base and V by 4 bases; bases with no gene match: 16. The CDR3 contains 18 residues. The CDR3 coding sequence is TGTGCCTGGACCCGGAGGGGACAGGGACTTGGAGGGAACACTGAAGCTTTCTTT. Protein sequence: CAWTRRGQGLGGNTEAFF.

The V and J genes are TRBV27 and TRBJ1-4; 11 bases are a match to TRBD1. V trimming: 7 bases; J trimming: 8 bases; junction bases outside the gene matches: 9. The germline V gene encodes CDR1 MNHEY and CDR2 SMNVEV (reference sequence). CDR3 size: 15 residues. The CDR3, as DNA: TGTGCCAGCACCCCGGACAGGGGGCGCCCCGAAAAACTGTTTTTT. Its translation: CASTPDRGRPEKLFF.

The chain combines TRBV6-5 with TRBJ1-5; D perhaps matches TRBD1 (6 bases). The CDR3 loop spans 14 amino acids. V lost 7 bases, J lost 1 base, and 11 bases lay in between. Germline CDR1 reads MNHEY; CDR2 reads SVGAGI. The CDR3 loop reads CASTLGQSNQPQHF. For the CDR3, the DNA is TGTGCCAGCACCCTAGGACAGAGCAATCAGCCCCAGCATTTT.

J is TRBJ2-3 and V is TRBV6-6, with 11 bases aligning to TRBD1. The germline gives CDR1 MNHNY, CDR2 SVGAGI (reference sequence). The trim removed 7 bases at V and 3 bases at J, leaving 9 bases unmatched. The CDR3 covers 16 residues. The CDR3 bases are TGTGCCAGCATATTAAGAGGACAGGGGGCGACAGATACGCAGTATTTT. Protein product: CASILRGQGATDTQYF.